This T cell receptor beta chain was recovered during a study of spatial heterogeneity in lung cancer. TCRdb itself ran the 5' RACE reads through MiXCR, one entry per CDR3 protein. The profile shows about 85,000 distinct CDR3 sequences, more than 15% of them singletons. Trimming removed 7 bases at V and 1 base at J, with 7 bases between. The CDR3 has 12 amino acids. Germline values: CDR1 LNHDA, CDR2 SQIVND (reference sequence). Indicated time point: sample taken at primary tumor resection. Tumor, nontumor lung or frozen PBMC supplied whole RNA, sequenced without sorting. This specimen consisted of PBMCs, obtained at surgery. This TCR was recovered from a male donor with early-stage non-small cell lung cancer. V usage is TRBV19 and J usage is TRBJ1-2; no definite D call. As DNA, the CDR3 is TGTGCCAGTACCGACAATAACTATGGCTACACCTTC. Translation: CASTDNNYGYTF.